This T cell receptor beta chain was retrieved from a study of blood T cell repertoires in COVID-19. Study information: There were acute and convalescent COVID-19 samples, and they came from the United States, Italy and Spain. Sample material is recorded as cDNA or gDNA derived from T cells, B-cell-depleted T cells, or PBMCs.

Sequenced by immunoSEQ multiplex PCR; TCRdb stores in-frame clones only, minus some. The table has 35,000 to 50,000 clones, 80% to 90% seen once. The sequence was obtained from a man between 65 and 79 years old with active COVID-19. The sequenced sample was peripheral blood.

The CDR3 coding sequence is TGCAGTGCTAGTCTCTCCTACGAGCAGTACTTC. This gives the protein CSASLSYEQYF. The chain links TRBV20-1 to TRBJ2-7; D not resolved. Germline-derived CDR1 and CDR2 are DFQATT and SNEGSKA (reference sequence). The V gene lost 3 bases and the J gene lost 0 bases, with 3 bases spanning the gap. This CDR3 has 11 amino acids.